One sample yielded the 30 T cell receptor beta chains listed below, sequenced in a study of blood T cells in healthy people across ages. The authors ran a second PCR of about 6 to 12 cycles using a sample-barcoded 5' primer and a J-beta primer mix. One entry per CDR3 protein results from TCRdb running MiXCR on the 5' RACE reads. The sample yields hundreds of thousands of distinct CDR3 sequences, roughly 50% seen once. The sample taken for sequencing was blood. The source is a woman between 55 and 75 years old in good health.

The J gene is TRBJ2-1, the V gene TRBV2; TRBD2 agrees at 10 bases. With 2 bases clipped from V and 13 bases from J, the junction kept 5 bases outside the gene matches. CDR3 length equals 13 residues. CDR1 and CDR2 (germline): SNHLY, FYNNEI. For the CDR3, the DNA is TGTGCCAGCAGTGAAAGGCTAGCGGGAGTCCAGTTCTTC. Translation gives CASSERLAGVQFF.

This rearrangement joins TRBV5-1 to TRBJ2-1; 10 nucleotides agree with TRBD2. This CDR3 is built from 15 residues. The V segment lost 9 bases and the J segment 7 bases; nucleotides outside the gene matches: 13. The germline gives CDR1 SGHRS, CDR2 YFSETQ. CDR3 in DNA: TGCGCCACCACATCCGGGACTAGCGCTGGGAATGAGCAGTTCTTC. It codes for CATTSGTSAGNEQFF.

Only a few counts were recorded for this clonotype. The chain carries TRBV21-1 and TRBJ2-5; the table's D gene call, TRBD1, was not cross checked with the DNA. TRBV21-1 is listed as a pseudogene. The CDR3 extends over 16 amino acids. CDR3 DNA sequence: TGTGCCAGCAGCGTCCAACCGGGACAGGAAGAAGAGACCCAGTACTTC. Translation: CASSVQPGQEEETQYF.

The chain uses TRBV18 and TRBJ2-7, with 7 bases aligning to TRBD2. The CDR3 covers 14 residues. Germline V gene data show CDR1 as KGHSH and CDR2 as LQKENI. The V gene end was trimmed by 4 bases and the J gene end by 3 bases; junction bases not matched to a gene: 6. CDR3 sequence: CASSLREAGYEQYF. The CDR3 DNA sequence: TGTGCCAGCTCACTACGGGAGGCCGGCTACGAGCAGTACTTC.

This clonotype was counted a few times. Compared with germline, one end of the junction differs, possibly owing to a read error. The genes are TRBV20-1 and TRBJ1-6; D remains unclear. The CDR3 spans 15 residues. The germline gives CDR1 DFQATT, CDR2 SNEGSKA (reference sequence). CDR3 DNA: TGCAGTGCTAGTGCCTTAAGCTCCTATAATTCGCCCCTCCACTTT. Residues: CSASALSSYNSPLHF.

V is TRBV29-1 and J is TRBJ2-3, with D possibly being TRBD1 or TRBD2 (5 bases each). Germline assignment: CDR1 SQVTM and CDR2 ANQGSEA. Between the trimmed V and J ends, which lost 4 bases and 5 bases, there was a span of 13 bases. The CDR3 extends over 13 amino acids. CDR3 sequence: CSVGWPGGDTQYF. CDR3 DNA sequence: TGCAGCGTTGGTTGGCCTGGGGGAGATACGCAGTATTTT.

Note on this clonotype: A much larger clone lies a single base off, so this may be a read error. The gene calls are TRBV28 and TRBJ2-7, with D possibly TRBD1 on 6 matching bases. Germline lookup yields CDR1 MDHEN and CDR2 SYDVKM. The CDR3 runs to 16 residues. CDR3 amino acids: CASSLVGGTHTYGQYF. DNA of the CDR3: TGTGCCAGCAGCCTGGTTGGGGGCACACATACCTACGGGCAGTACTTC.

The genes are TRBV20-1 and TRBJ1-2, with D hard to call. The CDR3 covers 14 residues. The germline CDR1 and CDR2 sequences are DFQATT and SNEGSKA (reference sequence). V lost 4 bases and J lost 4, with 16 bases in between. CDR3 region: CSANQDSTVYGYTF. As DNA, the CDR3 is TGCAGTGCTAACCAGGATAGTACTGTCTATGGCTACACCTTC.

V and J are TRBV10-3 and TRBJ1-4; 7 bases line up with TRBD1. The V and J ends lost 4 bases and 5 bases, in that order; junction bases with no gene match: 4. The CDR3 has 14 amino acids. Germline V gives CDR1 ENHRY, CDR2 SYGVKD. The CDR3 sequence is CAISATGANEKLFF. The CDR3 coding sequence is TGTGCCATCAGTGCCACAGGGGCAAATGAAAAACTGTTTTTT.

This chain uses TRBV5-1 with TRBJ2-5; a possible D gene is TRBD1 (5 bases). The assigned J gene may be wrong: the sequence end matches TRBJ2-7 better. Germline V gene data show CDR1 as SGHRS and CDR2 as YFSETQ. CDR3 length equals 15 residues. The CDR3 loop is CASSRQGVSSYEQYF. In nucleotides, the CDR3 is TGCGCCAGCAGCCGCCAAGGGGTAAGCTCCTACGAGCAGTACTTC.

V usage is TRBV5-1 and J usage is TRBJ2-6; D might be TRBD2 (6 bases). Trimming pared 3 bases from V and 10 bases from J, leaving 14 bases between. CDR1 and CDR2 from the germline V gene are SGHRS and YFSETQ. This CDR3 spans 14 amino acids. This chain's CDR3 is CASSSTGSNNVLTF. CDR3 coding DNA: TGCGCCAGCAGCTCAACCGGGAGCAATAACGTCCTGACTTTC.

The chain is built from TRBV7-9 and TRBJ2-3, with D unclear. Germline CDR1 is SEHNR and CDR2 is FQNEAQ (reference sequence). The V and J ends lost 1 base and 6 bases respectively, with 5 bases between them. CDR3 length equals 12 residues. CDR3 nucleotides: TGTGCCAGCAGCTTAGTGTCGGATACGCAGTATTTT. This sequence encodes CASSLVSDTQYF.

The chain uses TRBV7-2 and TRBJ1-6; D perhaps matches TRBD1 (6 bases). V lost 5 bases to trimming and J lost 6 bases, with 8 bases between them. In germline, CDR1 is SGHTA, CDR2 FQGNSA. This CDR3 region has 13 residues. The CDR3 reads CASSGQPNSPLHF. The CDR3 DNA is TGTGCCAGCAGCGGACAGCCTAATTCACCCCTCCACTTT.

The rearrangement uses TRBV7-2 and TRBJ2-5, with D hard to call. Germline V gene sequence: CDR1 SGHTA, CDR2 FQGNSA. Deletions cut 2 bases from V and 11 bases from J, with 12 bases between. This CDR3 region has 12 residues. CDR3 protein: CASSLSGPSQYF. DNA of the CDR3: TGTGCCAGCAGCTTATCTGGGCCCTCGCAGTACTTC.

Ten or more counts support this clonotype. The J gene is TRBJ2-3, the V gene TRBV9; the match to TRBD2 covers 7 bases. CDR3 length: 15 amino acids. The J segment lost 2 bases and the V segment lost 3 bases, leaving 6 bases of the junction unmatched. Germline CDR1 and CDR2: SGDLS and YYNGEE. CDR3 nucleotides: TGTGCCAGCAGCGAAATAGCGGGTTACACAGATACGCAGTATTTT. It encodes CASSEIAGYTDTQYF. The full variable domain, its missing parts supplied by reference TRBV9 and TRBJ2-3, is DSGVTQTPKHLITATGQRVTLRCSPRSGDLSVYWYQQSLDQGLQFLIQYYNGEERAKGNILERFSAQQFPDLHSELNLSSLELGDSALYFCASSEIAGYTDTQYFGPGTRLTVL.

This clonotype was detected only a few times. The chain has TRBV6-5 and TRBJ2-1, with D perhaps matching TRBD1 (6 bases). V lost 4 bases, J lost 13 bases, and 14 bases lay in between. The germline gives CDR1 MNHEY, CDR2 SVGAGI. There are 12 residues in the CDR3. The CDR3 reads CASSSQPGDQFF. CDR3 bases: TGTGCCAGCAGTTCTCAGCCAGGGGATCAGTTCTTC.

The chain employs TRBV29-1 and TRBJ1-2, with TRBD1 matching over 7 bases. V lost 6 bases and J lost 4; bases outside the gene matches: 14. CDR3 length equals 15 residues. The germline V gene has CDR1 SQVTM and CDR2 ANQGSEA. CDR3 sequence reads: CSVSPDRAYGYGYTF. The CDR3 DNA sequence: TGCAGCGTAAGCCCCGACAGGGCTTACGGCTATGGCTACACCTTC.

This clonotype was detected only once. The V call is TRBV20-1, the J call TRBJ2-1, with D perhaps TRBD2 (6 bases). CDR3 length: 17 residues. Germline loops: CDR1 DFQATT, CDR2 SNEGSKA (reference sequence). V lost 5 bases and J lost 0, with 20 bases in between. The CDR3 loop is CSALSLAHRRSYNEQFF. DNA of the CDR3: TGCAGTGCTCTAAGTCTAGCGCACCGACGCTCCTACAATGAGCAGTTCTTC.

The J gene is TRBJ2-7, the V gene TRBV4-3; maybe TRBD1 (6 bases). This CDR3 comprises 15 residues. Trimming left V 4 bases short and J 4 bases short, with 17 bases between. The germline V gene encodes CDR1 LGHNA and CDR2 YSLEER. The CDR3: CASSREPRGMYEQYF. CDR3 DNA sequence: TGCGCCAGCAGCCGGGAACCTAGGGGGATGTACGAGCAGTACTTC.

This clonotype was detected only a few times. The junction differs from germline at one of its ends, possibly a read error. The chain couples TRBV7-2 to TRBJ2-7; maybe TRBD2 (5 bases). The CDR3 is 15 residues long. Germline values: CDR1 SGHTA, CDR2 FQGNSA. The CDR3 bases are TGTGCCAGCAGCTCCCCCCAATTAGCGTCCTACGGGCAGTACTTC. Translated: CASSSPQLASYGQYF.

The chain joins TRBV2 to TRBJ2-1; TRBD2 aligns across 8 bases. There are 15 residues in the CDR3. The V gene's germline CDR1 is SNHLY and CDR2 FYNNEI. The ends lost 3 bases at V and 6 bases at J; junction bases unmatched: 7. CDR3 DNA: TGTGCCAGCAGTGAGGGAGCGGGAGTTCGCAATGAGCAGTTCTTC. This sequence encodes CASSEGAGVRNEQFF.

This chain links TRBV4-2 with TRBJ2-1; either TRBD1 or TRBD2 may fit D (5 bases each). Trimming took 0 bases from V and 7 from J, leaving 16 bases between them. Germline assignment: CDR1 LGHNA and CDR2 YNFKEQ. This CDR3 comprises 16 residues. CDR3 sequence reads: CASSQDIPGAGNEQFF. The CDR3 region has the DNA TGTGCCAGCAGCCAAGATATCCCCGGGGCAGGGAATGAGCAGTTCTTC.

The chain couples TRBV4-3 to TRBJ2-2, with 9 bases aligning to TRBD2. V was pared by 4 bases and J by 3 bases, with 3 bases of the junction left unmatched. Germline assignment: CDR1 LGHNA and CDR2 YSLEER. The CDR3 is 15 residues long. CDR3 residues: CASSRLAAYTGELFF. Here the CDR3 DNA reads TGCGCCAGCAGCCGACTAGCGGCCTACACCGGGGAGCTGTTTTTT.

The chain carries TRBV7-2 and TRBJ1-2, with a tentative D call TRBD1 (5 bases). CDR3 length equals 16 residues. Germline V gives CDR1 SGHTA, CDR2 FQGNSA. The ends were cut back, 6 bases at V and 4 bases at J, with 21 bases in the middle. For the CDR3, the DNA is TGTGCCAGCAGTATTGGGAGAGGGACGGCTTCCTATGGCTACACCTTC. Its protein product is CASSIGRGTASYGYTF.

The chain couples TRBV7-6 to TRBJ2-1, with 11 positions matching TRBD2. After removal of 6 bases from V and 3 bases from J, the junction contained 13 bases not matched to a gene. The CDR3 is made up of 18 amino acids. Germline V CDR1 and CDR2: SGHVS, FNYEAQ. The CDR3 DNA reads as TGTGCCAGCAGTCCCGGACTAGCGGGTGAGGCCCTCTACAATGAGCAGTTCTTC. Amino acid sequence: CASSPGLAGEALYNEQFF.

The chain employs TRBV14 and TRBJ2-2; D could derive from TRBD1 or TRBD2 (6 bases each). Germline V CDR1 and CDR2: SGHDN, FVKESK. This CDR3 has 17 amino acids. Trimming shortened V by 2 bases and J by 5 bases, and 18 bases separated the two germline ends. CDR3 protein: CASSQSWGAGWTGELFF. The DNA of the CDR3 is TGTGCCAGCAGCCAATCCTGGGGGGCTGGTTGGACCGGGGAGCTGTTTTTT.

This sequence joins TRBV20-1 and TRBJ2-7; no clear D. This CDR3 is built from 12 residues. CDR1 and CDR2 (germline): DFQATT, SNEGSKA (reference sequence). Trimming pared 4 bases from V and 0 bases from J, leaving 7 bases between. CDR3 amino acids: CSAIENSYEQYF. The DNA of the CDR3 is TGCAGTGCTATAGAGAACTCCTACGAGCAGTACTTC.

The CDR3 loop is CSVRTGESSYEQYF. For the CDR3, the DNA is TGCAGCGTTAGAACGGGGGAGAGCTCCTACGAGCAGTACTTC. The genes are TRBV29-1 and TRBJ2-7; D perhaps matches TRBD2 (6 bases). CDR1 is SQVTM, CDR2 ANQGSEA, per germline. V lost 5 bases to trimming and J lost 0 bases, with 14 bases between them. This CDR3 has 14 residues.

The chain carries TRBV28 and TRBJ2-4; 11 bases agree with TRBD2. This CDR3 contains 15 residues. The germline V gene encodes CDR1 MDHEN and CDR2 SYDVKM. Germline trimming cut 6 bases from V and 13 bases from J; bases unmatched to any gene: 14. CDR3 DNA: TGTGCCAGCAGCTTTATAGCGGGAGGGCCGGGAGAGCAGTACTTC. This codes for CASSFIAGGPGEQYF.

CDR3 amino acids: CASSYRPDSLGSPLHF. The CDR3 coding sequence is TGTGCCAGCAGTTACAGGCCCGACAGTCTGGGTTCACCCCTCCACTTT. The genes are TRBV6-5 and TRBJ1-6; possibly TRBD1 for D (5 bases). This CDR3 contains 16 residues. The germline V gene encodes CDR1 MNHEY and CDR2 SVGAGI. Trimming removed 2 bases at V and 9 bases at J, with 17 bases between.